Below, 21 T cell receptor beta chains from the same sample are listed, as sequenced in a study of CD8+ T cells in alopecia areata. Extracted RNA was reverse transcribed, and the resulting cDNA served as sequencing template. TCRdb's copy holds only in-frame clones and misses some; the assay was immunoSEQ multiplex PCR. The data contain fewer than 110,000 clones, around 50% of them singletons. The sequencing sample was made of CD4+ T cells sorted from blood. These receptors all stem from a human donor in good health.

The rearrangement links TRBV25-1 to TRBJ2-5; weak D call: TRBD2 (5 bases). CDR1 and CDR2 (germline): MGHDK, SYGVNS. The length of the CDR3 is 14 residues. Trimming took off 3 bases at V and 8 bases at J, with 16 bases between the two ends. The CDR3 reads CASSDPGSLKTQYF. The DNA for the CDR3 is TGTGCCAGCAGTGACCCGGGGTCCCTGAAAACCCAGTACTTC.

V and J are TRBV28 and TRBJ2-3, with a weak D call TRBD1 (6 bases). There are 15 residues in the CDR3. Trimming took off 3 bases at V and 2 bases at J, with 12 bases between the two ends. CDR1 and CDR2 (germline): MDHEN, SYDVKM. DNA of the CDR3: TGTGCCAGCAGTTTCGCCGGGACACCCACAGATACGCAGTATTTT. It translates to CASSFAGTPTDTQYF.

A few counts support this clone. The same CDR3 is also encoded by other DNA sequences in this sample. The V gene is TRBV29-1, the J gene TRBJ1-1, with unresolved D. The V end was cut by 6 bases, the J end by 0 bases, with 5 bases between. CDR1 is SQVTM and CDR2 is ANQGSEA in the germline V gene. The CDR3 loop spans 11 amino acids. CDR3 DNA: TGCAGCGTAGCAGTGAACACTGAAGCTTTCTTT. This translates into CSVAVNTEAFF.

The chain joins TRBV29-1 to TRBJ1-1; 7 bases are shared with TRBD1. CDR1 and CDR2 (germline): SQVTM, ANQGSEA. There are 14 residues in the CDR3. The ends lost 7 bases at V and 4 bases at J; junction bases unmatched: 12. CDR3 in DNA: TGCAGCGCCCGACTGGGACAGAACCCCACTGAAGCTTTCTTT. Translating it yields CSARLGQNPTEAFF.

J is TRBJ2-1 and V is TRBV25-1; TRBD2 might be the D (5 bases). With 1 base removed from V and 9 bases from J, the gap between germline ends came to 10 bases. There are 13 residues in the CDR3. Germline-derived CDR1 and CDR2 are MGHDK and SYGVNS. CDR3 protein: CASSEFGVGEQFF. DNA for the CDR3: TGTGCCAGCAGTGAATTCGGGGTAGGTGAGCAGTTCTTC.

The chain employs TRBV10-3 and TRBJ1-6; no clear D gene. The CDR3 has 14 amino acids. Germline CDR1 ENHRY, CDR2 SYGVKD. Trimming removed 6 bases from V and 5 bases from J, with 11 bases in between. The CDR3 reads CAIRTGRDNSPLHF. The CDR3 coding sequence is TGTGCCATCAGAACGGGGAGGGATAATTCACCCCTCCACTTT.

This clone was detected only a few times. The CDR3 reads CASIIPGRTSGGIYEQYF. As DNA, the CDR3 is TGTGCCAGCATCATACCGGGACGGACTAGCGGGGGAATTTACGAGCAGTACTTC. The gene calls are TRBV19 and TRBJ2-7; 13 bases are a match to TRBD2. The V segment lost 9 bases and the J segment 4 bases; nucleotides outside the gene matches: 18. This CDR3 has 18 amino acids. The germline V gene has CDR1 LNHDA and CDR2 SQIVND (reference sequence).

V is TRBV29-1 and J is TRBJ2-2; 9 nucleotides match TRBD1. The CDR3 has 14 amino acids. With V trimmed by 4 bases and J by 5 bases, 5 bases remained unmatched. CDR1 SQVTM and CDR2 ANQGSEA come from the germline V gene. In DNA, the CDR3 is TGCAGCGTTGGTCGGGACAGGGAGACCGGGGAGCTGTTTTTT. Residues: CSVGRDRETGELFF.

The chain links TRBV7-9 to TRBJ1-2; 9 nucleotides align to TRBD1. The germline CDR1 and CDR2 sequences are SEHNR and FQNEAQ (reference sequence). Trimming removed 2 bases from V and 6 bases from J; junction bases left unmatched: 4. CDR3 length equals 14 residues. CDR3 coding DNA: TGTGCCAGCAGCTTAAGGACAGGGGTCAATGGCTACACCTTC. It codes for CASSLRTGVNGYTF.

The gene calls are TRBV30 and TRBJ1-1; the D gene is possibly TRBD1 (5 bases). The germline V gene encodes CDR1 GTSNPN and CDR2 SVGIG (reference sequence). The CDR3 runs 11 residues. With 8 bases removed from V and 10 bases from J, the gap between germline ends came to 17 bases. This CDR3 reads CAGQPGLRAFF. The CDR3 DNA reads as TGTGCCGGTCAGCCGGGGCTCCGAGCTTTCTTT.

J is TRBJ1-1 and V is TRBV7-9, with 7 bases lining up with TRBD1. V shed 5 bases, J shed 5 bases, and the junction held 8 bases outside the gene matches. CDR3 length: 14 amino acids. Germline V CDR1 and CDR2: SEHNR, FQNEAQ (reference sequence). The CDR3 is CASSEQGRPTEAFF. CDR3 nucleotide sequence: TGTGCCAGCAGCGAACAGGGGAGGCCGACTGAAGCTTTCTTT.

V is TRBV28 and J is TRBJ2-6; unclear D gene. V was pared by 6 bases and J by 0 bases, with 9 bases between. Germline values: CDR1 MDHEN, CDR2 SYDVKM. The CDR3 contains 15 residues. The CDR3 DNA follows: TGTGCCAGCAGCCGATCTAGCTCTGGGGCCAACGTCCTGACTTTC. It yields the protein CASSRSSSGANVLTF.

This rearrangement joins TRBV7-9 to TRBJ2-5; maybe TRBD2 (6 bases). The CDR3 has 14 residues. The V end lost 2 bases, the J end lost 4 bases, and 11 bases lay between the germline ends. Per germline, CDR1 SEHNR and CDR2 FQNEAQ (reference sequence). In DNA form, the CDR3 reads TGTGCCAGCAGCTTAAGTTCGGGGGTAGAGACCCAGTACTTC. Its translation: CASSLSSGVETQYF.

This chain uses TRBV5-1 with TRBJ2-3, with 7 bases identical to TRBD2. V gave up 3 bases and J gave up 0 bases; unmatched junction bases: 4. The V gene's germline CDR1 is SGHRS and CDR2 YFSETQ. This CDR3 is built from 15 residues. Here the CDR3 reads CASSSSGVSTDTQYF. Written as DNA, the CDR3 is TGCGCCAGCAGCTCAAGCGGGGTTAGCACAGATACGCAGTATTTT. Variable domain in full (rest from reference TRBV5-1 and TRBJ2-3): KAGVTQTPRYLIKTRGQQVTLSCSPISGHRSVSWYQQTPGQGLQFLFEYFSETQRNKGNFPGRFSGRQFSNSRSEMNVSTLELGDSALYLCASSSSGVSTDTQYFGPGTRLTVL.

This clone has only a few counts. CDR3 DNA: TGTGCCATCAGTTTCGACGGGTCCTACAATGAGCAGTTCTTC. Translated: CAISFDGSYNEQFF. The rearrangement uses TRBV10-3 and TRBJ2-1; D is unresolved. The V and J ends lost 5 bases and 1 base respectively, with 9 bases between them. Per germline, CDR1 ENHRY and CDR2 SYGVKD. This CDR3 contains 14 residues.

This clone has more than one count but fewer than ten. The V and J genes are TRBV5-6 and TRBJ1-2, with 12 bases lining up with TRBD1. Losses at the gene ends were 5 bases for V and 8 bases for J; bases not matched to a gene: 10. CDR3 size: 15 residues. In germline, CDR1 is SGHDT, CDR2 YYEEEE. DNA of the CDR3: TGTGCCAGCAGTCACCCCGGGACAGGGGGCGCGGGCTACACCTTC. This codes for CASSHPGTGGAGYTF.

The chain links TRBV9 to TRBJ1-1; unclear D gene. Germline V gives CDR1 SGDLS, CDR2 YYNGEE. The CDR3 length is 16 residues. V lost 0 bases to trimming and J lost 0 bases, with 12 bases between them. The CDR3 bases are TGTGCCAGCAGCGTAGGACCCCCAGCGATGAACACTGAAGCTTTCTTT. Encoded protein: CASSVGPPAMNTEAFF. Drawing the rest from reference TRBV9 and TRBJ1-1, the complete variable domain is DSGVTQTPKHLITATGQRVTLRCSPRSGDLSVYWYQQSLDQGLQFLIQYYNGEERAKGNILERFSAQQFPDLHSELNLSSLELGDSALYFCASSVGPPAMNTEAFFGQGTRLTVV.

The chain employs TRBV2 and TRBJ1-5; TRBD1 is a possible D gene (5 bases). Germline CDR1 reads SNHLY; CDR2 reads FYNNEI. The CDR3 loop spans 19 amino acids. With 4 bases removed from V and 2 bases from J, the gap between germline ends came to 24 bases. The CDR3 is CASSVGRGQVGKGNQPQHF. In nucleotides, the CDR3 is TGTGCCAGCAGTGTGGGACGGGGCCAGGTGGGGAAGGGCAATCAGCCCCAGCATTTT.

The gene calls are TRBV5-8 and TRBJ2-1; 10 bases are shared with TRBD2. In germline, CDR1 is SGHTS, CDR2 YDEGEE. This CDR3 region has 14 residues. V was clipped by 5 bases and J by 8 bases; unmatched bases: 7. CDR3 sequence reads: CASSSSGGAYEQFF. CDR3 in DNA: TGTGCCAGCAGTTCGAGCGGGGGGGCCTATGAGCAGTTCTTC.

This clone has a handful of counts. J is TRBJ2-6 and V is TRBV5-1; D call uncertain. Germline V gene lookup returns CDR1 SGHRS and CDR2 YFSETQ. The V end was cut by 3 bases, the J end by 0 bases, with 4 bases between. The CDR3 totals 14 residues. The DNA of the CDR3 is TGCGCCAGCAGCTCGGTCTCTGGGGCCAACGTCCTGACTTTC. It translates to CASSSVSGANVLTF.

The J gene is TRBJ2-5, the V gene TRBV30; 11 bases align to TRBD2. V was clipped by 3 bases and J by 4 bases; unmatched bases: 7. This CDR3 is built from 15 residues. In germline, CDR1 is GTSNPN, CDR2 SVGIG (reference sequence). Here the CDR3 reads CAWRLAGGPPETQYF. CDR3 bases: TGTGCCTGGAGATTAGCGGGGGGGCCACCAGAGACCCAGTACTTC. Together with reference TRBV30 and TRBJ2-5, the CDR3 gives the full variable domain: SQTIHQWPATLVQPVGSPLSLECTVEGTSNPNLYWYRQAAGRGLQLLFYSVGIGQISSEVPQNLSASRPQDRQFILSSKKLLLSDSGFYLCAWRLAGGPPETQYFGPGTRLLVL.